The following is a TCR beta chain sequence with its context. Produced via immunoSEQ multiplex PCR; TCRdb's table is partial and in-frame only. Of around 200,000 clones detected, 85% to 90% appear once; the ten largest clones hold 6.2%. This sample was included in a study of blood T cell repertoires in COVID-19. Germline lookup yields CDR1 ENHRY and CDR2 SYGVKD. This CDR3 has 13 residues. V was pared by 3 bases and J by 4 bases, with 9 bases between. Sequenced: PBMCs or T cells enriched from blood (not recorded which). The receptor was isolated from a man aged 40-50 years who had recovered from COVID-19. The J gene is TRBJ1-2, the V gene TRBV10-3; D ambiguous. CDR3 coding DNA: TGTGCCATCAGTGAAGGGAGTGGCTATGGCTACACCTTC. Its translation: CAISEGSGYGYTF.